This T cell receptor (beta chain) comes out of a study of T cell changes during pregnancy in multiple sclerosis. The J segment lost 5 bases and the V segment lost 7 bases, leaving 25 bases of the junction unmatched. CDR1 and CDR2 (germline): SGHTA, FQGTGA. The CDR3 length is 21 residues. This clone was recorded once. Assay: immunoSEQ multiplex PCR; the TCRdb copy retains only in-frame clones and omits some. The sample holds more than 85,000 clones, around 94% seen once. This material consisted of peripheral blood, taken in the second trimester of pregnancy. This receptor was obtained from a female donor with multiple sclerosis, enrolled in a pregnancy study. The chain employs TRBV7-3 and TRBJ2-2, with 10 positions matching TRBD2. The CDR3 protein is CASTNILRASGRGVQTGELFF. The CDR3 DNA reads TGTGCCAGCACCAATATCCTGAGGGCTAGCGGGAGAGGGGTACAGACCGGGGAGCTGTTTTTT.